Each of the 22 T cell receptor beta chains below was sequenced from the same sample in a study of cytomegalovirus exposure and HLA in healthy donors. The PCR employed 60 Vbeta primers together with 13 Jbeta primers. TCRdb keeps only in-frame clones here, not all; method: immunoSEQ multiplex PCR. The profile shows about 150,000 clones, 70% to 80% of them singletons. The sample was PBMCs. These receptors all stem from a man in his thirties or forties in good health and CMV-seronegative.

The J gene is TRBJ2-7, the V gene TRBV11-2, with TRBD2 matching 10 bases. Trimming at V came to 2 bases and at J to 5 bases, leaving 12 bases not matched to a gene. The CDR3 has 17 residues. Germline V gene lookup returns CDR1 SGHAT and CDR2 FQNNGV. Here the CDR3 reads CASSLTRSGRAVHEQYF. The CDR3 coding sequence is TGTGCCAGCAGCTTAACACGAAGCGGGAGGGCCGTCCACGAGCAGTACTTC.

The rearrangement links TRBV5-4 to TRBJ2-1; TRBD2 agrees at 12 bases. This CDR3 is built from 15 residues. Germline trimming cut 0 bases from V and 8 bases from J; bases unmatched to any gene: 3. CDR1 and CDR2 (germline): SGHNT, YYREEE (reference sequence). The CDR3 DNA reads TGTGCCAGCAGCTTGGGGCCTAGCGGGAGGGATGAGCAGTTCTTC. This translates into CASSLGPSGRDEQFF.

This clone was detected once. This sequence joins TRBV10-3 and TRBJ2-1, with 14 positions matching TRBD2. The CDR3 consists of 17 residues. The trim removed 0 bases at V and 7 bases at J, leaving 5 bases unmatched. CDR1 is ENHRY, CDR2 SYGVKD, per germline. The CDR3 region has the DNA TGTGCCATCAGTGAGTCAGGGACTAGCGGGAGACATAATGAGCAGTTCTTC. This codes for CAISESGTSGRHNEQFF.

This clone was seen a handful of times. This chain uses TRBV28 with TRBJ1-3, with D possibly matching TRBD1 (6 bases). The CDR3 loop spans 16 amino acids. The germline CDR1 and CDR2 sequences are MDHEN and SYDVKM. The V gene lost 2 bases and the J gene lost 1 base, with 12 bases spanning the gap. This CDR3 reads CASSLMGATSGNTIYF. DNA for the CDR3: TGTGCCAGCAGTTTAATGGGGGCAACTTCTGGAAACACCATATATTTT.

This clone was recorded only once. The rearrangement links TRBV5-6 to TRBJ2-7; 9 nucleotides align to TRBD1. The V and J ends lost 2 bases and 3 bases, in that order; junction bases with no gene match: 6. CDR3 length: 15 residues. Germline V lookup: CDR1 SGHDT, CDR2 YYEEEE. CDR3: CASSFGQGRFYEQYF. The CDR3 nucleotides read TGTGCCAGCAGCTTCGGACAGGGGCGATTCTACGAGCAGTACTTC.

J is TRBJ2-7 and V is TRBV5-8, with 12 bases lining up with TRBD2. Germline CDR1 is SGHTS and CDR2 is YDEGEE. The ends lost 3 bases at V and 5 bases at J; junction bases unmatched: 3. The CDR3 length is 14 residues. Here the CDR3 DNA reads TGTGCCAGCAGCTGGGGACTAGCGGGCAACGAGCAGTACTTC. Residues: CASSWGLAGNEQYF.

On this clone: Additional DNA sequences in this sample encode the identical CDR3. Here the CDR3 DNA reads TGTGCCAGCAGCTTGAGCGGGAGCACCGGGGAGCTGTTTTTT. Its protein is CASSLSGSTGELFF. The J gene is TRBJ2-2, the V gene TRBV7-2; TRBD2 matches 8 bases. CDR3 size: 14 residues. Germline V CDR1 and CDR2: SGHTA, FQGNSA. The V segment lost 3 bases and the J segment 4 bases; nucleotides outside the gene matches: 1.

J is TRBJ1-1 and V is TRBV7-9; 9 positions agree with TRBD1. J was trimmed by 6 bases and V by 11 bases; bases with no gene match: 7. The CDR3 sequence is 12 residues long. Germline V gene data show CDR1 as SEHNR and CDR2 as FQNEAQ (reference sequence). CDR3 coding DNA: TGTGCCGGGACTACAGGGGGCTCTGAAGCTTTCTTT. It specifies CAGTTGGSEAFF.

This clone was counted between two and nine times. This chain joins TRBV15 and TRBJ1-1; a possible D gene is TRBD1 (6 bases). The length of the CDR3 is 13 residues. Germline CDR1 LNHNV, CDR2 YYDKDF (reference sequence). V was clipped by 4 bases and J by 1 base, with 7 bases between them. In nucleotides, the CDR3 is TGTGCCACCAGCATGGGACAGAACACTGAAGCTTTCTTT. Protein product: CATSMGQNTEAFF.

CDR3 coding DNA: TGCAGTGCTCCCGACTATGGCTACACCTTC. Protein product: CSAPDYGYTF. The V and J genes are TRBV20-1 and TRBJ1-2; D is unclear. This CDR3 contains 10 residues. V was cut by 5 bases and J by 3 bases, with 4 bases left in between. Germline values: CDR1 DFQATT, CDR2 SNEGSKA (reference sequence).

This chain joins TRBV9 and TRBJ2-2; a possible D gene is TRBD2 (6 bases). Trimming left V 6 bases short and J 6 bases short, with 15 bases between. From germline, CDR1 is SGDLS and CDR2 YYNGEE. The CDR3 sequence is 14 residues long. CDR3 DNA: TGTGCCAGCATAAGGGGACTCCTCCCCGGGGAGCTGTTTTTT. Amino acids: CASIRGLLPGELFF. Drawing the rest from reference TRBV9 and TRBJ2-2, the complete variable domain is DSGVTQTPKHLITATGQRVTLRCSPRSGDLSVYWYQQSLDQGLQFLIQYYNGEERAKGNILERFSAQQFPDLHSELNLSSLELGDSALYFCASIRGLLPGELFFGEGSRLTVL.

In DNA form, the CDR3 reads TGTGCCAGTAGAACGGGACAGGACTACGAGCAGTACTTC. Protein product: CASRTGQDYEQYF. This chain uses TRBV19 with TRBJ2-7; 8 nucleotides align to TRBD1. Germline V lookup: CDR1 LNHDA, CDR2 SQIVND (reference sequence). The CDR3 sequence is 13 residues long. The trim removed 6 bases at V and 3 bases at J, leaving 4 bases unmatched.

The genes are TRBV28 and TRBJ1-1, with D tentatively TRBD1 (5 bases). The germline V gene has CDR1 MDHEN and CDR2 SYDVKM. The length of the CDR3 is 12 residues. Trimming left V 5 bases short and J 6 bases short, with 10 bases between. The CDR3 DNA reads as TGTGCCAGCAGTCTCAGGGTCGCTGAAGCTTTCTTT. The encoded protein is CASSLRVAEAFF. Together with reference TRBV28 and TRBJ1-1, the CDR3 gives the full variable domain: DVKVTQSSRYLVKRTGEKVFLECVQDMDHENMFWYRQDPGLGLRLIYFSYDVKMKEKGDIPEGYSVSREKKERFSLILESASTNQTSMYLCASSLRVAEAFFGQGTRLTVV.

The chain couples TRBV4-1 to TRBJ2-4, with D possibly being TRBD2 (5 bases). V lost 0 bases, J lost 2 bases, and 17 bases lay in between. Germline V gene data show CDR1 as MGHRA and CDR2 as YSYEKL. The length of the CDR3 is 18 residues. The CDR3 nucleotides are TGCGCCAGCAGCCAAGAGGAGGCCTCTAGAGGGTCCAAAAACATTCAGTACTTC. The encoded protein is CASSQEEASRGSKNIQYF.

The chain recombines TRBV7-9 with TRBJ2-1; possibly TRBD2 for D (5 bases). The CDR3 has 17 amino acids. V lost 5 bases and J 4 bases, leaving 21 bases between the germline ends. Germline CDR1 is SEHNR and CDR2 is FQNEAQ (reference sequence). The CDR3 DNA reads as TGTGCCAGCAGCCCTCCAATAAACAAGCGGATATACAATGAGCAGTTCTTC. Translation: CASSPPINKRIYNEQFF.

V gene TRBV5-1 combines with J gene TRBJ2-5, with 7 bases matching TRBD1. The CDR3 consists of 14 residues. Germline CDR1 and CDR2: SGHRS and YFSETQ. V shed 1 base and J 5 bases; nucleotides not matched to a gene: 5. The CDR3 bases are TGCGCCAGCAGCTTGACAGGGGCCGAGGAGACCCAGTACTTC. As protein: CASSLTGAEETQYF.

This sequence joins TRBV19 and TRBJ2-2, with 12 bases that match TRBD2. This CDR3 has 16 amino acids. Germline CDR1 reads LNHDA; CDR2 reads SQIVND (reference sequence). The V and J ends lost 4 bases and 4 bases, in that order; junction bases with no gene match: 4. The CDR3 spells CASSTLLAGGTGELFF. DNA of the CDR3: TGTGCCAGTAGTACCCTACTAGCGGGGGGCACCGGGGAGCTGTTTTTT.

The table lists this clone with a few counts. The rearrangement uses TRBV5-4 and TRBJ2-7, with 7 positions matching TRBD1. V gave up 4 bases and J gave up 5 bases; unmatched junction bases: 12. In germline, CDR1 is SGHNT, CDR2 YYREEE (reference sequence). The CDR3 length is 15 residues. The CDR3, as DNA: TGTGCCAGCAGCCCCTGGACAGGTAAAAACGACGAGCAGTACTTC. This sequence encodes CASSPWTGKNDEQYF. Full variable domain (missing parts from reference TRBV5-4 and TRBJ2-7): ETGVTQSPTHLIKTRGQQVTLRCSSQSGHNTVSWYQQALGQGPQFIFQYYREEENGRGNFPPRFSGLQFPNYSSELNVNALELDDSALYLCASSPWTGKNDEQYFGPGTRLTVT.

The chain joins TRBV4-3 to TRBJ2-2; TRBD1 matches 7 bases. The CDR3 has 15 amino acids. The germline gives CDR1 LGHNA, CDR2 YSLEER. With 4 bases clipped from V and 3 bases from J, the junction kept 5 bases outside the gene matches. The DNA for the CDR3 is TGCGCCAGCAGCCCGACAGGGCTCTACACCGGGGAGCTGTTTTTT. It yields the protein CASSPTGLYTGELFF.

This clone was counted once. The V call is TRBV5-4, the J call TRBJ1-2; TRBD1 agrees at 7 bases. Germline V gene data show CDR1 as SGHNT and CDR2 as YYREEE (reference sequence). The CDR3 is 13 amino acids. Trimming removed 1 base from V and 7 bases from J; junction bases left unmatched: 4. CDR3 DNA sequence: TGTGCCAGCAGCTTGCAGGGGGTCAGTGGCTACACCTTC. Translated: CASSLQGVSGYTF.

As DNA, the CDR3 is TGTGCCAGCAGACCCGGACTAGCGAATGAGCAGTTCTTC. Its protein is CASRPGLANEQFF. V gene TRBV6-5 combines with J gene TRBJ2-1; the match to TRBD2 covers 9 bases. The germline V gene encodes CDR1 MNHEY and CDR2 SVGAGI. The CDR3 has 13 amino acids. V lost 6 bases and J lost 7; bases outside the gene matches: 4.

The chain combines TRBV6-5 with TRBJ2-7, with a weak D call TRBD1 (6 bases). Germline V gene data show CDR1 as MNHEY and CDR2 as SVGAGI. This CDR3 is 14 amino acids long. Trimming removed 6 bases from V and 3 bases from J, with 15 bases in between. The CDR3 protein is CASSLGGRSYEQYF. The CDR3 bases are TGTGCCAGCAGCCTAGGGGGACGGAGCTACGAGCAGTACTTC.